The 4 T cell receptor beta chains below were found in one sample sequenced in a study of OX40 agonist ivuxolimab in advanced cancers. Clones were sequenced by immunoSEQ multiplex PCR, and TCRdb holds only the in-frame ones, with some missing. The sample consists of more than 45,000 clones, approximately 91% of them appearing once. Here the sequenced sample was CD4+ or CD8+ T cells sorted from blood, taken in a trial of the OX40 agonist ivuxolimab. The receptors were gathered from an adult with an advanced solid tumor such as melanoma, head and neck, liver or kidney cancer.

This chain's CDR3 is CASSSLTSYEQYF. Written as DNA, the CDR3 is TGTGCCAGCAGCTCCCTCACTTCCTACGAGCAGTACTTC. This chain links TRBV11-2 with TRBJ2-7; no clear D. Germline V gene lookup returns CDR1 SGHAT and CDR2 FQNNGV. V lost 4 bases to trimming and J lost 1 base, with 8 bases between them. CDR3 length: 13 amino acids. The full variable domain, with the rest looked up from reference TRBV11-2 and TRBJ2-7, is EAGVAQSPRYKIIEKRQSVAFWCNPISGHATLYWYQQILGQGPKLLIQFQNNGVVDDSQLPKDRFSAERLKGVDSTLKIQPAKLEDSAVYLCASSSLTSYEQYFGPGTRLTVT.

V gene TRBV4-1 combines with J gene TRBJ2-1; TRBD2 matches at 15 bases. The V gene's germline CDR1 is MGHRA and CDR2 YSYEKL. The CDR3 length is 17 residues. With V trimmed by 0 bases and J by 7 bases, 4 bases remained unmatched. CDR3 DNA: TGCGCCAGCAGCCAAGAAGGGACTAGCGGGGGGATGAATGAGCAGTTCTTC. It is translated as CASSQEGTSGGMNEQFF.

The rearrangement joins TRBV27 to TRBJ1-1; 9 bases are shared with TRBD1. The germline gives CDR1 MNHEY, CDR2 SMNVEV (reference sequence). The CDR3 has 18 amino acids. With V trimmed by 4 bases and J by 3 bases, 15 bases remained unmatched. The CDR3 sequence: CASSSSIRDREYHTEAFF. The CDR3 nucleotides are TGTGCCAGCAGTTCATCAATCCGGGACAGGGAATATCACACTGAAGCTTTCTTT.

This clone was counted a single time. CDR3 DNA sequence: TGCGCCAGCAGCCCAGCCCAGCCAGCCTACAATGAGCAGTTCTTC. Residues: CASSPAQPAYNEQFF. This chain uses TRBV5-1 with TRBJ2-1; D is unresolved. The CDR3 has 15 amino acids. The V end lost 4 bases, the J end lost 2 bases, and 13 bases lay between the germline ends. Germline V gene data show CDR1 as SGHRS and CDR2 as YFSETQ.